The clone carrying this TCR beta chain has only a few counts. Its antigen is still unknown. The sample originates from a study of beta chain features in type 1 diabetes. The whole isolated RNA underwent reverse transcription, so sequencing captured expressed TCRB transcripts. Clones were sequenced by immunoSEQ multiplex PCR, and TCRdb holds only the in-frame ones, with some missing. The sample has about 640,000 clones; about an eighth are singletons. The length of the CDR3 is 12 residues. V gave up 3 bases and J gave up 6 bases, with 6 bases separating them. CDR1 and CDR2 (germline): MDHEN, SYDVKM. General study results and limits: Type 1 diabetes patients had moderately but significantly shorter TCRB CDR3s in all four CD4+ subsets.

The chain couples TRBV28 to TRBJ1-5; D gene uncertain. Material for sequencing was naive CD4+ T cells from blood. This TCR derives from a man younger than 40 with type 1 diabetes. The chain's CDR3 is CASSLVFQPQHF. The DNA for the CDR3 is TGTGCCAGCAGTTTGGTGTTTCAGCCCCAGCATTTT.